The present T cell receptor beta chain was sequenced within a study of post-analysis software for immune sequencing data. About the study: Recorded subtypes: relapsing-remitting, secondary progressive, progressive-relapsing; some patients unannotated. Overall study results and limits: The five TRBV segments detected at higher frequency in patients than in controls included TRBV5-6, TRBV5-1 and TRBV20-1.

Researchers reported that TCR beta cDNA libraries carried unique molecular identifiers. TCRdb reprocessed the PCR reads with MiXCR, giving one entry per CDR3 protein. In the table there are approximately 260,000 distinct CDR3 sequences, 36% of which are singletons. This CDR3 is 15 amino acids long. CDR1 SGHDN and CDR2 FVKESK come from the germline V gene. V was shortened by 0 bases and J by 1 base, with 8 bases between the two germline ends. Worth noting for this clonotype: Its antigen remains unidentified.

Sequencing input: blood. This TCR came from a girl aged 5 to 17 with multiple sclerosis. The chain couples TRBV14 to TRBJ2-3; no firm D call. The chain's CDR3 is CASSQDLPRTDTQYF. Here the CDR3 DNA reads TGTGCCAGCAGCCAAGATTTGCCCCGCACAGATACGCAGTATTTT.